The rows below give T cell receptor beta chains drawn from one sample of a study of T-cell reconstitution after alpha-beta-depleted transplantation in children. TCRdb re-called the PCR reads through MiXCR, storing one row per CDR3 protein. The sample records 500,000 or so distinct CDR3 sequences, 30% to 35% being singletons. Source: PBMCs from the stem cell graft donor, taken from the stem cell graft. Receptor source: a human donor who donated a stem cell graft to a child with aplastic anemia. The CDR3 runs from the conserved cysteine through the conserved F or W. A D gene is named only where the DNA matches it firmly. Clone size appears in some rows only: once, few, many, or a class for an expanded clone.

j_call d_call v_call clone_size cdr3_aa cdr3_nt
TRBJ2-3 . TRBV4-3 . CASSQGAGPSTDTQYF TGCGCCAGCAGCCAAGGAGCGGGTCCTAGCACAGATACGCAGTATTTT
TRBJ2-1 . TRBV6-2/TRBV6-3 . CASSLPAGNYNEQFF TGTGCCAGCAGCCTCCCTGCGGGGAACTACAATGAGCAGTTCTTC
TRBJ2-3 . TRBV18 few CASSPLGTSTDTQYF TGTGCCAGCTCACCACTGGGCACAAGCACAGATACGCAGTATTTT
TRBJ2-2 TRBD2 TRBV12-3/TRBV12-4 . CASRTSGSWTGELFF TGTGCCAGTAGGACTAGCGGGAGTTGGACCGGGGAGCTGTTTTTT
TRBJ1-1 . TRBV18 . CASSPSGRGGTEAFF TGTGCCAGCTCACCCTCAGGTAGGGGAGGAACTGAAGCTTTCTTT
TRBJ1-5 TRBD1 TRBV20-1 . CSARADRNQPQHF TGCAGTGCTAGAGCGGACAGGAATCAGCCCCAGCATTTT
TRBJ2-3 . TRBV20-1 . CSADQVEDLFVSTDTQYF TGCAGTGCTGACCAAGTAGAGGACTTATTCGTATCTACAGATACGCAGTATTTT
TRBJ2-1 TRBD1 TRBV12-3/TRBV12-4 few CASRVGTGQYNEQFF TGTGCCAGCAGAGTGGGGACAGGGCAGTACAATGAGCAGTTCTTC
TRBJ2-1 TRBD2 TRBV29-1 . CSVTSGSGYNEQFF TGCAGCGTCACTAGCGGGAGCGGGTACAATGAGCAGTTCTTC
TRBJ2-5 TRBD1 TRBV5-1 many CASSLDRGETQYF TGTGCCAGCAGCTTAGACAGGGGCGAGACCCAGTACTTC
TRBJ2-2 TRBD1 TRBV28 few CASSRDRVKTGELFF TGTGCCAGCAGCCGAGACAGGGTCAAGACCGGGGAGCTGTTTTTT
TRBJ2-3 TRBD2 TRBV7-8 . CASSYRTSGSDTQYF TGTGCCAGCAGCTACAGGACTAGCGGGAGTGATACGCAGTATTTT
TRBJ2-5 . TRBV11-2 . CASSLNLAGQYQETQYF TGTGCCAGCAGCTTAAATCTCGCGGGACAGTACCAAGAGACCCAGTACTTC
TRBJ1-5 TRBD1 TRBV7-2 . CASSPRQGDQPRHF TGTGCCAGCAGCCCTAGACAGGGGGATCAGCCCCGGCATTTT
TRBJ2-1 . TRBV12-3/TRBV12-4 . CASSLYSGEQFF TGTGCCAGCAGCCTTTATTCGGGAGAGCAGTTCTTC
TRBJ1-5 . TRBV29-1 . CSVAEGNQPQHF TGCAGCGTTGCTGAGGGTAATCAGCCCCAGCATTTT
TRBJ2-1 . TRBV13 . CASSLLDGINEQFF TGTGCCAGCAGTTTACTGGACGGTATCAATGAGCAGTTCTTC
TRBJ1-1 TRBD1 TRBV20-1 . CSASPQGQAGRAFF TGCAGTGCTAGCCCCCAGGGACAGGCCGGTAGGGCTTTCTTT
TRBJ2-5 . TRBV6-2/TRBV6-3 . CASSYDARETQYF TGTGCCAGCAGTTATGACGCACGGGAGACCCAGTACTTC
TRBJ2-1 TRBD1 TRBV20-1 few CSASDRGLDNEQFF TGCAGTGCTAGTGACAGGGGGCTGGACAATGAGCAGTTCTTC
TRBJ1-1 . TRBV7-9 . CASSLAGYTEAFF TGTGCCAGCAGCTTAGCTGGTTACACTGAAGCTTTCTTT
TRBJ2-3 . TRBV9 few CASSVEGPTDTQYF TGTGCCAGCAGCGTTGAAGGGCCCACAGATACGCAGTATTTT
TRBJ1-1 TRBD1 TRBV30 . CAWGKDGQGNTEAFF TGTGCCTGGGGGAAGGACGGACAGGGGAACACTGAAGCTTTCTTT
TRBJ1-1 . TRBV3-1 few CASSQAGIGNTEAFF TGTGCCAGCAGCCAAGCAGGGATTGGAAACACTGAAGCTTTCTTT
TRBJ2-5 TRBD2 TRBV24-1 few CATSDAREVQETQYF TGTGCCACCAGTGATGCGCGGGAGGTTCAAGAGACCCAGTACTTC
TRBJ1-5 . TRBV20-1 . CSARKMGGESNQPQHF TGCAGTGCTAGGAAAATGGGGGGCGAGAGCAATCAGCCCCAGCATTTT
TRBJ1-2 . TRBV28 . CASSPYQTANYGYTF TGTGCCAGCAGCCCCTATCAGACTGCTAACTATGGCTACACCTTC
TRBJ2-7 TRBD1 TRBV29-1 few CSVAGTGGVIHEQYF TGCAGCGTAGCCGGGACAGGGGGCGTCATCCACGAGCAGTACTTC
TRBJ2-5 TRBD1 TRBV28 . CASSLSGQGARKTQYF TGTGCCAGCAGTTTAAGTGGGCAGGGGGCGCGGAAGACCCAGTACTTC
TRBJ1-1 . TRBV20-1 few CSARKADRTEAFF TGCAGTGCTCGAAAGGCAGATCGAACTGAAGCTTTCTTT
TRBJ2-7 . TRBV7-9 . CASSDVTGFEQYF TGTGCCAGCAGCGACGTCACAGGGTTCGAGCAGTACTTC
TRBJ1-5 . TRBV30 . CAWSPLRGDQPQHF TGTGCCTGGAGTCCTTTAAGGGGGGATCAGCCCCAGCATTTT
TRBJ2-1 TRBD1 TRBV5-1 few CASAGTANNEQFF TGCGCCAGCGCAGGGACAGCCAACAATGAGCAGTTCTTC
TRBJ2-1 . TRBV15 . CATSRVGAINEQFF TGTGCCACCAGCAGAGTTGGAGCTATCAATGAGCAGTTCTTC
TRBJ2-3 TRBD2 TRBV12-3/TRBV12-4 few CASSTDLAGEGTDTQYF TGTGCCAGCAGTACAGACTTAGCGGGAGAGGGCACAGATACGCAGTATTTT
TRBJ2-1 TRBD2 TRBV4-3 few CASSRGTREGGYNEQFF TGCGCCAGCAGCCGAGGGACTAGGGAGGGTGGGTACAATGAGCAGTTCTTC
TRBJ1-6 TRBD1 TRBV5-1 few CASSSGQGRYSGSPLHF TGCGCCAGCAGCTCCGGACAGGGAAGGTATTCGGGGTCACCCCTCCACTTT
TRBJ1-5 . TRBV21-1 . CASSAGQGASNQPQHF TGTGCCAGCAGCGCTGGACAGGGGGCCAGCAATCAGCCCCAGCATTTT
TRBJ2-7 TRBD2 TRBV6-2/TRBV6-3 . CASNHSGCTYEQYF TGTGCCAGCAACCATAGCGGGTGTACCTACGAGCAGTACTTC
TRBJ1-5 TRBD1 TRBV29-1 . CSVTGGSDQPQHF TGCAGCGTTACAGGGGGTTCAGATCAGCCCCAGCATTTT
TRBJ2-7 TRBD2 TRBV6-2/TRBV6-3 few CASSYSSLAGGEQYF TGTGCCAGCAGTTACTCGTCACTAGCGGGAGGTGAGCAGTACTTC
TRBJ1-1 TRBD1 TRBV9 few CASSTDRGLAEAFF TGTGCCAGCAGCACGGACAGGGGGCTGGCTGAAGCTTTCTTT
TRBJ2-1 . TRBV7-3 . CASSPSGFNEQFF TGTGCCAGCAGCCCATCAGGGTTCAATGAGCAGTTCTTC
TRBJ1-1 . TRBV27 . CASSFGIPNTEAFF TGTGCCAGCAGCTTCGGGATACCGAACACTGAAGCTTTCTTT
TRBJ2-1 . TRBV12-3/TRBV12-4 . CASSLGGGPAEQFF TGTGCCAGCAGCCTGGGAGGGGGCCCGGCTGAGCAGTTCTTC
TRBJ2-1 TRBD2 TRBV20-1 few CSASLAGYYNEQFF TGCAGTGCTAGCCTAGCGGGATACTACAATGAGCAGTTCTTC